The 25 T cell receptor beta chains in this list originate from one sample, sequenced in a study of Graves' ophthalmopathy and Graves' hyperthyroidism. CDR3 regions of TCR beta were amplified from RNA transcripts. HTBI primers were employed in first-round RT-PCR, then a second-round multiplex PCR followed. TCRdb re-called the multiplex PCR reads with MiXCR, one entry per CDR3 protein. The sample has about 1.2 million distinct CDR3 sequences, approximately 35% seen once. The sample was peripheral blood or thyroid tissue (not recorded which). These receptors were taken from an adult man with Graves' hyperthyroidism.

The gene calls are TRBV11-2 and TRBJ1-5; 11 nucleotides match TRBD1. The CDR3 has 16 residues. The V and J ends lost 3 bases and 1 base, in that order; junction bases with no gene match: 2. Germline values: CDR1 SGHAT, CDR2 FQNNGV. CDR3 bases: TGTGCCAGCAGCTTGAGGGACAGGGGGAGCAATCAGCCCCAGCATTTT. Amino acid sequence: CASSLRDRGSNQPQHF.

This clonotype was found once. This may come from a read error, since a much larger clone is one base off. The chain carries TRBV7-9 and TRBJ1-5, with D uncertain. There are 11 residues in the CDR3. Germline V lookup: CDR1 SEHNR, CDR2 FQNEAQ (reference sequence). CDR3 amino acids: CASKLRQPRHF. The CDR3 region has the DNA TGTGCCAGCAAGTTGCGGCAGCCCCGGCATTTT.

For this clonotype: This may be a read error, as it is one base from a much larger clone. The chain uses TRBV11-2 and TRBJ1-2, with TRBD1 matching 8 bases. Germline CDR1 and CDR2: SGHAT and FQNNGV. Trimming removed 6 bases from V and 3 bases from J; junction bases left unmatched: 12. The CDR3 has 16 amino acids. CDR3 nucleotides: TGTGCCAGCAGTAACAAAGGACAGGGTTGGGACTATGGCTACACCTTC. It encodes CASSNKGQGWDYGYTF.

This clonotype was seen a handful of times. J is TRBJ2-2 and V is TRBV7-8; 12 bases align to TRBD2. The CDR3 runs to 20 residues. Looked up from germline, CDR1 is SGHVS and CDR2 is FQNEAQ. Trimming removed 1 base from V and 1 base from J; junction bases left unmatched: 10. The CDR3 region is CASSLEIWLAGGRNTGELFF. The CDR3 DNA reads TGTGCCAGCAGCTTAGAAATTTGGCTAGCGGGGGGGCGGAACACCGGGGAGCTGTTTTTT.

This clonotype was seen repeatedly, ten times or more. V usage is TRBV10-3 and J usage is TRBJ2-2; 14 bases agree with TRBD2. Germline V gene lookup returns CDR1 ENHRY and CDR2 SYGVKD. The V and J ends lost 10 bases and 7 bases, in that order; junction bases with no gene match: 14. The CDR3 runs to 17 residues. CDR3 bases: TGTGCCACCCGAACTCGGACTAGCGGGGGGCCGGGCGGGGAGCTGTTTTTT. It yields the protein CATRTRTSGGPGGELFF.

The chain links TRBV25-1 to TRBJ1-2; 8 bases align to TRBD1. Trimming removed 0 bases from V and 6 bases from J; junction bases left unmatched: 6. This CDR3 has 15 amino acids. CDR1 and CDR2 from the germline V gene are MGHDK and SYGVNS. CDR3 amino acids: CASSEYGQGWDGYTF. For the CDR3, the DNA is TGTGCCAGCAGTGAATACGGACAGGGCTGGGATGGCTACACCTTC.

The genes are TRBV9 and TRBJ2-7; 7 positions match TRBD1. CDR3 length: 16 residues. Per the germline V gene, CDR1 is SGDLS and CDR2 is YYNGEE. V trimming: 4 bases; J trimming: 3 bases; junction bases outside the gene matches: 13. The CDR3 nucleotides are TGTGCCAGCAGCCAAGATCTCCAGGGACAGAACTACGAGCAGTACTTC. Translating it yields CASSQDLQGQNYEQYF. The variable domain in full, with the rest retrieved from reference TRBV9 and TRBJ2-7, is DSGVTQTPKHLITATGQRVTLRCSPRSGDLSVYWYQQSLDQGLQFLIQYYNGEERAKGNILERFSAQQFPDLHSELNLSSLELGDSALYFCASSQDLQGQNYEQYFGPGTRLTVT.

The V and J genes are TRBV19 and TRBJ1-1; a possible D gene is TRBD1 (5 bases). CDR1 and CDR2 from the germline V gene are LNHDA and SQIVND (reference sequence). This CDR3 spans 11 amino acids. Trimming removed 3 bases from V and 10 bases from J, with 9 bases in between. CDR3 in DNA: TGTGCCAGTAGTATCCGGGACGCAGCTTTCTTT. This encodes CASSIRDAAFF.

The rearrangement uses TRBV5-1 and TRBJ2-2; tentatively, D is TRBD2 (6 bases). The CDR3 length is 15 residues. Trimming took off 3 bases at V and 1 base at J, with 10 bases between the two ends. Germline values: CDR1 SGHRS, CDR2 YFSETQ. The CDR3: CASSWRDGNTGELFF. The CDR3 region has the DNA TGCGCCAGCAGCTGGAGGGACGGGAACACCGGGGAGCTGTTTTTT.

CDR3 sequence: CASSEPGQQAGAYGYTF. The CDR3 DNA reads as TGCGCCAGCAGTGAGCCGGGACAGCAGGCGGGGGCGTATGGCTACACCTTC. The J gene is TRBJ1-2, the V gene TRBV10-2, with 7 positions matching TRBD1. V was clipped by 2 bases and J by 5 bases; unmatched bases: 14. CDR1 is WSHSY and CDR2 is SAAADI in the germline V gene. This CDR3 comprises 17 residues.

The chain couples TRBV20-1 to TRBJ2-7; D is unclear. Trimming took 6 bases from V and 3 from J, leaving 15 bases between them. CDR1 is DFQATT and CDR2 is SNEGSKA in the germline V gene (reference sequence). CDR3 length: 13 residues. The CDR3: CSAADNYGYEQYF. The CDR3 region has the DNA TGCAGTGCGGCGGATAACTATGGCTACGAGCAGTACTTC.

The chain couples TRBV10-2 to TRBJ2-2, with D hard to call. Germline CDR1 WSHSY, CDR2 SAAADI. The V end was cut by 7 bases, the J end by 2 bases, with 14 bases between. The CDR3 covers 15 residues. The CDR3: CASTDLVGNTGELFF. The CDR3 coding sequence is TGCGCCAGCACCGACCTCGTGGGAAACACCGGGGAGCTGTTTTTT.

The sample holds a few counts of this clonotype. The chain is built from TRBV20-1 and TRBJ2-7; TRBD2 matches 10 bases. The CDR3 covers 15 residues. V trimming: 3 bases; J trimming: 2 bases; junction bases outside the gene matches: 7. The V gene's germline CDR1 is DFQATT and CDR2 SNEGSKA (reference sequence). CDR3 sequence: CSASLAGDGAYEQYF. CDR3 nucleotides: TGCAGTGCTAGCCTAGCGGGAGACGGGGCCTACGAGCAGTACTTC.

V gene TRBV6-6 combines with J gene TRBJ2-7; D gene ambiguous. CDR3 length: 14 amino acids. Germline loops: CDR1 MNHNY, CDR2 SVGAGI (reference sequence). Trimming removed 0 bases at V and 3 bases at J, with 9 bases between. CDR3 protein: CASSYSRQSYEQYF. CDR3 coding DNA: TGTGCCAGCAGTTACTCGAGGCAGAGCTACGAGCAGTACTTC.

Concerning this clonotype: A read error may be the cause here, since a much bigger clone is one base away. The chain couples TRBV5-1 to TRBJ2-5; D is uncertain. Germline V lookup: CDR1 SGHRS, CDR2 YFSETQ. The CDR3 is 14 residues long. Trimming left V 0 bases short and J 5 bases short, with 11 bases between. Here the CDR3 reads CASSLASTLETQYF. In DNA form, the CDR3 reads TGCGCCAGCAGCTTGGCATCTACTCTGGAGACCCAGTACTTC.

In its sample, this clonotype was seen many times. The rearrangement links TRBV29-1 to TRBJ2-7; possibly TRBD1 or TRBD2 for D (5 bases each). Trimming cost V 0 bases and J 5 bases, with 14 bases left between them. The CDR3 sequence is 14 residues long. Germline-derived CDR1 and CDR2 are SQVTM and ANQGSEA. CDR3 protein: CSVEDREMGDEQYF. In DNA, the CDR3 is TGCAGCGTTGAAGACAGGGAGATGGGGGACGAGCAGTACTTC.

The DNA for the CDR3 is TGTGCCAGCAGCTTCTCCGGGACAGCGAACACCGGGGAGCTGTTTTTT. It codes for CASSFSGTANTGELFF. The rearrangement joins TRBV7-7 to TRBJ2-2, with TRBD1 matching over 7 bases. With V trimmed by 3 bases and J by 0 bases, 4 bases remained unmatched. Germline CDR1 is SSHAT and CDR2 is FNYEAQ (reference sequence). The CDR3 contains 16 residues.

In this sample, this clonotype turned up many times. This chain connects TRBV7-2 to TRBJ1-5, with D hard to call. Germline CDR1 and CDR2: SGHTA and FQGNSA. CDR3 size: 15 residues. The germline V and J ends were trimmed by 5 bases and 3 bases, with 14 bases remaining between them. CDR3 region: CASSPEEGDNQPQHF. In nucleotides, the CDR3 is TGTGCCAGCAGCCCCGAGGAGGGTGACAATCAGCCCCAGCATTTT.

Ten or more counts support this clonotype. The J gene is TRBJ2-2, the V gene TRBV29-1; D gene uncertain. V was cut by 4 bases and J by 6 bases, with 9 bases left in between. CDR3 length: 12 amino acids. Germline values: CDR1 SQVTM, CDR2 ANQGSEA. The CDR3 coding sequence is TGCAGCGTTGTGGGTGACTCCGGGGAGCTGTTTTTT. This codes for CSVVGDSGELFF.

This clonotype turned up a few times. The chain has TRBV15 and TRBJ2-6; D is unresolved. This CDR3 spans 16 amino acids. Trimming left V 0 bases short and J 0 bases short, with 6 bases between. CDR1 and CDR2 (germline): LNHNV, YYDKDF (reference sequence). The CDR3 DNA follows: TGTGCCACCAGCAGAGATAGCCACTCTGGGGCCAACGTCCTGACTTTC. Encoded protein: CATSRDSHSGANVLTF.

This clonotype was seen at least ten times. V gene TRBV29-1 combines with J gene TRBJ2-7, with D perhaps assigned TRBD1 or TRBD2 (5 bases each). The CDR3 is made up of 13 amino acids. Trimming removed 3 bases at V and 2 bases at J, with 11 bases between. CDR1 and CDR2 from the germline V gene are SQVTM and ANQGSEA. The CDR3 DNA sequence: TGCAGCGTTGAGGGGCCGGGAACCTACGAGCAGTACTTC. Its protein is CSVEGPGTYEQYF.

This clonotype was detected ten times or more. This chain uses TRBV11-2 with TRBJ2-2, with unresolved D. CDR1 and CDR2 from the germline V gene are SGHAT and FQNNGV. V lost 8 bases, J lost 0 bases, and 19 bases lay in between. The CDR3 covers 17 residues. The CDR3 region has the DNA TGTGCCAGCGGCCGCTTAGCTGATGCGGCGAACACCGGGGAGCTGTTTTTT. The encoded protein is CASGRLADAANTGELFF.

In this sample, this clonotype turned up many times. The chain joins TRBV4-3 to TRBJ2-7; 8 positions match TRBD1. V lost 2 bases to trimming and J lost 6 bases; unmatched junction nucleotides: 3. This CDR3 is built from 13 residues. Germline assignment: CDR1 LGHNA and CDR2 YSLEER. CDR3 bases: TGCGCCAGCAGCCAACAAACAGGGGGCGAGCAGTACTTC. This gives the protein CASSQQTGGEQYF.

This chain links TRBV7-3 with TRBJ1-4, with a weak D call TRBD1 (5 bases). The V gene's germline CDR1 is SGHTA and CDR2 FQGTGA. This CDR3 has 15 residues. Trimming shortened V by 5 bases and J by 10 bases, and 20 bases separated the two germline ends. CDR3 DNA sequence: TGTGCCAGCAGCCTATACCCGGGACTAGCGGGAAAACTGTTTTTT. Protein sequence: CASSLYPGLAGKLFF.

The chain joins TRBV29-1 to TRBJ1-1; 7 bases fit TRBD1. This CDR3 has 15 amino acids. V trimming: 0 bases; J trimming: 1 base; junction bases outside the gene matches: 5. CDR1 SQVTM and CDR2 ANQGSEA come from the germline V gene. CDR3 nucleotides: TGCAGCGTTGAAGACCACAGGGGCTCGAACACTGAAGCTTTCTTT. Amino acids: CSVEDHRGSNTEAFF.